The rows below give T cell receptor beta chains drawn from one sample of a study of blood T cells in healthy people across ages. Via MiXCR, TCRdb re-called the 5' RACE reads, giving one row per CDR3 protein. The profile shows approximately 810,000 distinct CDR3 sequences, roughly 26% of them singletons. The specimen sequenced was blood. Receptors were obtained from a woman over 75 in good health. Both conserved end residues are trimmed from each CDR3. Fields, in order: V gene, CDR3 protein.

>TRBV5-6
ASSFGQTLANTGELF
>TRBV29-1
SVGQRSGDTQY
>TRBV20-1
SAREPLLNYGYT
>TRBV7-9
ASSFQGVHNSPLH
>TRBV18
ASSPTGAAISNTDTQH
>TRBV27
ASSPMGLAGPSSTDTQY
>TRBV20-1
SAPLAGGPDTQY
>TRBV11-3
ASSPGGQDKTQY
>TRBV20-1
SARGGIVNTEAF
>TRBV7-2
ASSLYIGTAY
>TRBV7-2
ASSDSGQGGHIQY
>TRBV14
ASSQRQGISYEQY
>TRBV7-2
ASSFGSSSYNEQF
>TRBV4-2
ANSQDQGQNYGYT
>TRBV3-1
ASSRAGGLRTDTQY
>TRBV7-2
ASSPMGGAETQY